These 22 T cell receptor beta chains came from one sample sequenced in a study. MiXCR, applied by TCRdb to the 5' RACE reads, yields one record per CDR3 protein. This sample carries about 54,000 distinct CDR3 sequences, more than 15% of them seen once, and the ten largest clones take roughly 2.4%. Sequencing used naive CD4+ T cells sorted from blood. Subset noted: naive CD4+ T cells, CD4+CD45RA+CD25-. The origin of the receptors is a female donor with breast cancer.

The rearrangement links TRBV20-1 to TRBJ2-3; 8 bases align to TRBD2. The V and J ends lost 6 bases and 3 bases, in that order; junction bases with no gene match: 8. Germline CDR1 DFQATT, CDR2 SNEGSKA (reference sequence). The CDR3 is 14 amino acids. CDR3 sequence reads: CSAPPSGSTDTQYF. The CDR3 DNA follows: TGCAGTGCCCCACCCAGCGGGAGTACAGATACGCAGTATTTT.

This clonotype has a count of ten or more. This rearrangement joins TRBV12-3 or TRBV12-4 to TRBJ1-5; D is unresolved. The CDR3 sequence is 13 residues long. Trimming removed 7 bases at V and 4 bases at J, with 11 bases between. CDR3 DNA sequence: TGTGCCAGCACCCGAGGGCCTAATCAGCCCCAGCATTTT. Its translation: CASTRGPNQPQHF.

This clonotype came up a few times. CDR3: CSAASESSYEQYF. The CDR3 coding sequence is TGCAGTGCTGCTAGCGAAAGCTCCTACGAGCAGTACTTC. This sequence joins TRBV20-1 and TRBJ2-7, with D perhaps TRBD2 (6 bases). This CDR3 has 13 residues. Germline CDR1 and CDR2: DFQATT and SNEGSKA (reference sequence). V lost 5 bases, J lost 0 bases, and 11 bases lay in between.

This clonotype has just a few counts. The chain employs TRBV12-3 or TRBV12-4 and TRBJ1-1; D unclear. The CDR3 is 15 amino acids. Trimming left V 10 bases short and J 2 bases short, with 20 bases between. The CDR3: CAIGVIENYNTEAFF. As DNA, the CDR3 is TGTGCCATAGGAGTAATAGAAAATTATAACACTGAAGCTTTCTTT.

The sample holds a few counts of this clonotype. The chain combines TRBV5-1 with TRBJ1-2; D call uncertain. In germline, CDR1 is SGHRS, CDR2 YFSETQ. Trimming cost V 0 bases and J 7 bases, with 10 bases left between them. CDR3 length equals 13 residues. Here the CDR3 DNA reads TGCGCCAGCAGCTTGGCCAATGAGGGTGGCTACACCTTC. Protein sequence: CASSLANEGGYTF.

This clonotype has a handful of counts. V usage is TRBV6-1 and J usage is TRBJ1-1, with TRBD1 as a possible D gene (5 bases). The V end lost 2 bases, the J end lost 3 bases, and 10 bases lay between the germline ends. Germline CDR1 and CDR2: MNHNS and SASEGT. The CDR3 spans 14 residues. The CDR3 loop reads CASSEFGADTEAFF. The CDR3 nucleotides read TGTGCCAGCAGTGAATTCGGGGCGGACACTGAAGCTTTCTTT.

Turning to this clonotype: A much larger clone is a single base away; this may be a read error. The chain uses TRBV5-4 and TRBJ1-1; 10 nucleotides line up with TRBD1. The J segment lost 3 bases and the V segment lost 4 bases, leaving 6 bases of the junction unmatched. CDR3 length: 15 amino acids. Germline CDR1 and CDR2: SGHNT and YYREEE (reference sequence). The CDR3 reads CASSVRTGGDTEAFF. The CDR3 coding sequence is TGTGCCAGCAGCGTGAGGACAGGGGGGGACACTGAAGCTTTCTTT. The variable domain in full, completed from reference TRBV5-4 and TRBJ1-1, reads ETGVTQSPTHLIKTRGQQVTLRCSSQSGHNTVSWYQQALGQGPQFIFQYYREEENGRGNFPPRFSGLQFPNYSSELNVNALELDDSALYLCASSVRTGGDTEAFFGQGTRLTVV.

In this sample, this clonotype turned up a few times. V gene TRBV5-6 combines with J gene TRBJ2-3; D is unclear. Trimming removed 1 base at V and 2 bases at J, with 8 bases between. From germline, CDR1 is SGHDT and CDR2 YYEEEE. The CDR3 runs 14 residues. As DNA, the CDR3 is TGTGCCAGCAGCTTGCCAGCGATCACAGATACGCAGTATTTT. Residues: CASSLPAITDTQYF. The variable domain in full, completed from reference TRBV5-6 and TRBJ2-3, reads DAGVTQSPTHLIKTRGQQVTLRCSPKSGHDTVSWYQQALGQGPQFIFQYYEEEERQRGNFPDRFSGHQFPNYSSELNVNALLLGDSALYLCASSLPAITDTQYFGPGTRLTVL.

This clonotype was observed a few times. This CDR3 reads CASSEAGGFYEQYF. The CDR3 DNA sequence: TGTGCCAGCAGTGAAGCGGGGGGGTTCTACGAGCAGTACTTC. The V call is TRBV6-1, the J call TRBJ2-7, with 7 nucleotides matching TRBD2. This CDR3 spans 14 amino acids. With 0 bases clipped from V and 3 bases from J, the junction kept 2 bases outside the gene matches. Per the germline V gene, CDR1 is MNHNS and CDR2 is SASEGT.

In its sample, this clonotype was seen many times. The V gene is TRBV30, the J gene TRBJ1-5, with TRBD1 as a possible D gene (5 bases). Germline values: CDR1 GTSNPN, CDR2 SVGIG (reference sequence). V lost 2 bases, J lost 0 bases, and 14 bases lay in between. The CDR3 runs to 16 residues. CDR3 nucleotides: TGTGCCTGGAGTTTCCGGGACTCCTATAGCAATCAGCCCCAGCATTTT. Its translation: CAWSFRDSYSNQPQHF.

This clonotype has at least ten counts. The chain couples TRBV7-2 to TRBJ1-2; D is unresolved. The CDR3 has 16 residues. Germline V gives CDR1 SGHTA, CDR2 FQGNSA. Trimming pared 4 bases from V and 5 bases from J, leaving 20 bases between. The CDR3 DNA follows: TGTGCCAGCAGCTCCTCCGGAGCTGGGAGGGCTTATGGCTACACCTTC. Translated: CASSSSGAGRAYGYTF.

The V gene is TRBV4-2, the J gene TRBJ2-7, with 10 bases lining up with TRBD1. Per germline, CDR1 LGHNA and CDR2 YNFKEQ. The CDR3 consists of 16 residues. Unmatched junction bases numbered 6, after V lost 1 base and J lost 3 bases. The CDR3, as DNA: TGTGCCAGCAGCCAAGTAGGGAGGACAGGGGGCTACGAGCAGTACTTC. Its translation: CASSQVGRTGGYEQYF.

In its sample, this clonotype was seen many times. V gene TRBV28 combines with J gene TRBJ1-4; TRBD1 matches 11 bases. Germline assignment: CDR1 MDHEN and CDR2 SYDVKM. J gave up 8 bases and V 4 bases, and 9 bases lay outside the gene matches. This CDR3 has 16 amino acids. The CDR3 region has the DNA TGTGCCAGCAGTTCGACCGGGACAGGGGGGGAAGAAAAACTGTTTTTT. Its protein product is CASSSTGTGGEEKLFF.

This clonotype was observed a handful of times. The chain is built from TRBV20-1 and TRBJ1-1, with 9 bases lining up with TRBD1. The V gene end was trimmed by 2 bases and the J gene end by 6 bases; junction bases not matched to a gene: 4. CDR1 is DFQATT and CDR2 is SNEGSKA in the germline V gene (reference sequence). The CDR3 sequence is 13 residues long. CDR3 loop: CSARPWTGAEAFF. The CDR3 coding sequence is TGCAGTGCTAGACCCTGGACAGGGGCTGAAGCTTTCTTT.

This clonotype was found many times. The chain combines TRBV5-1 with TRBJ2-3; 8 bases agree with TRBD2. The trim removed 0 bases at V and 2 bases at J, leaving 8 bases unmatched. The CDR3 loop spans 17 amino acids. CDR1 is SGHRS, CDR2 YFSETQ, per germline. The CDR3 region is CASSLARGGGLTDTQYF. Here the CDR3 DNA reads TGCGCCAGCAGCTTGGCTCGGGGGGGCGGCCTCACAGATACGCAGTATTTT.

This clonotype has just a few counts. The chain employs TRBV7-9 and TRBJ1-6, with no clear D. Germline CDR1 SEHNR, CDR2 FQNEAQ (reference sequence). The CDR3 runs 13 residues. Trimming cost V 8 bases and J 10 bases, with 15 bases left between them. CDR3 residues: CASQYGLESPLHF. The CDR3 DNA is TGTGCCAGCCAATACGGGTTGGAATCACCCCTCCACTTT.

This rearrangement joins TRBV29-1 to TRBJ1-2; 7 bases are a match to TRBD1. Unmatched junction bases numbered 8, after V lost 6 bases and J lost 7 bases. The CDR3 totals 12 residues. Germline values: CDR1 SQVTM, CDR2 ANQGSEA. The CDR3 is CSVLEGAVGYTF. As DNA, the CDR3 is TGCAGCGTGTTGGAGGGGGCCGTTGGCTACACCTTC.

Remarks on this clonotype: Here the CDR3 omits its conserved ending phenylalanine or tryptophan, so a read error is the likely source. The chain is built from TRBV24-1 and TRBJ1-1; a weak D match, TRBD1 (5 bases). CDR1 and CDR2 from the germline V gene are KGHDR and SFDVKD. CDR3 length: 15 amino acids. V dropped 4 bases and J dropped 7 bases, with 18 bases sitting between them. The CDR3 protein is CATSDTRGGGNEAFS. For the CDR3, the DNA is TGTGCCACCAGTGACACTCGTGGGGGAGGGAATGAAGCTTTCTCT.

Remarks on this clonotype: Being one base from a much bigger clone, this may be a read error. J is TRBJ1-3 and V is TRBV20-1; no firm D call. Germline loops: CDR1 DFQATT, CDR2 SNEGSKA (reference sequence). The CDR3 contains 13 residues. CDR3 coding DNA: TGCAGTGTCGGGGTTACCTCTGGAAACACCACATATTTT. As protein: CSVGVTSGNTTYF.

This chain links TRBV9 with TRBJ2-2, with a weak D call TRBD2 (5 bases). CDR1 is SGDLS and CDR2 is YYNGEE in the germline V gene. Trimming pared 5 bases from V and 1 base from J, leaving 21 bases between. This CDR3 region has 18 residues. The CDR3 region is CASSERARAAMNTGELFF. CDR3 bases: TGTGCCAGCAGTGAGCGAGCCCGAGCGGCAATGAACACCGGGGAGCTGTTTTTT. Full variable domain (rest looked up from reference TRBV9 and TRBJ2-2): DSGVTQTPKHLITATGQRVTLRCSPRSGDLSVYWYQQSLDQGLQFLIQYYNGEERAKGNILERFSAQQFPDLHSELNLSSLELGDSALYFCASSERARAAMNTGELFFGEGSRLTVL.

This clonotype was counted only a few times. The V call is TRBV5-1, the J call TRBJ1-6; TRBD1 might be the D (5 bases). V lost 2 bases to trimming and J lost 10 bases, with 13 bases between them. Germline V gene data show CDR1 as SGHRS and CDR2 as YFSETQ. The length of the CDR3 is 14 residues. CDR3: CASSFEGTVSPLHF. CDR3 coding DNA: TGCGCCAGCAGCTTTGAGGGGACTGTATCACCCCTCCACTTT.

There are many counts of this clonotype. The chain employs TRBV7-9 and TRBJ2-5; D uncertain. Per the germline V gene, CDR1 is SEHNR and CDR2 is FQNEAQ (reference sequence). V was trimmed by 8 bases and J by 4 bases, leaving 11 bases between them. There are 12 residues in the CDR3. Written as DNA, the CDR3 is TGTGCCAGCCGAGCGTCTGGAGAGACCCAGTACTTC. It translates to CASRASGETQYF.